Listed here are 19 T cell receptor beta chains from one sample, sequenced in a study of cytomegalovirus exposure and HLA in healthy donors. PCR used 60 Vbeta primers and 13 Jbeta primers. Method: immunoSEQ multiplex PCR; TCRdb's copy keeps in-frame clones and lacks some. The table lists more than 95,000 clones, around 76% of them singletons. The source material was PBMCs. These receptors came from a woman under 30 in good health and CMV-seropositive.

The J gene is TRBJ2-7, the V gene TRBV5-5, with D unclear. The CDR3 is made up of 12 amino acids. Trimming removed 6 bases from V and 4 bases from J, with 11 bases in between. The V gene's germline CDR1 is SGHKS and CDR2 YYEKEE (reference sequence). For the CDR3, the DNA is TGTGCCAGCACTCTTGTCCCGTACGAGCAGTACTTC. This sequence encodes CASTLVPYEQYF.

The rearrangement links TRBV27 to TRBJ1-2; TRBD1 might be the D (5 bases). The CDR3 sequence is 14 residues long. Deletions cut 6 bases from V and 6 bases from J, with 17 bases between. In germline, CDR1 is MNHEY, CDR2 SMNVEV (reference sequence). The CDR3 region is CASSQSGPADGYTF. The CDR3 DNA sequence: TGTGCCAGCAGCCAATCAGGGCCTGCGGATGGCTACACCTTC.

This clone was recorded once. The CDR3 spells CASSSVGTSGISDTQYF. CDR3 bases: TGTGCCAGCAGCTCGGTGGGGACTAGCGGGATCTCAGATACGCAGTATTTT. This chain connects TRBV11-2 to TRBJ2-3; 13 bases match TRBD2. The junction had 8 bases not matched to a gene; V was cut back by 4 bases and J by 4 bases. The V gene's germline CDR1 is SGHAT and CDR2 FQNNGV. The CDR3 covers 17 residues.

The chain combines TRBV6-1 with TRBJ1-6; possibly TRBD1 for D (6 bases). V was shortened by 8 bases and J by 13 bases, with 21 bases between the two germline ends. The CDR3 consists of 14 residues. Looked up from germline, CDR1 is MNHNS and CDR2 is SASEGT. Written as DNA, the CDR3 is TGTGCCAGCGCTCCTCGGGGCAGGGGCCAGCCCCTCCACTTT. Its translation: CASAPRGRGQPLHF.

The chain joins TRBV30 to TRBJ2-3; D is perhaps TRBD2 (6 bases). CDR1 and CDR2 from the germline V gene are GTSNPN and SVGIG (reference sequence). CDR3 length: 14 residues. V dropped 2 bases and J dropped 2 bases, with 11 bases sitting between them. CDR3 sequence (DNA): TGTGCCTGGAGTTCGGGACTTTCCACAGATACGCAGTATTTT. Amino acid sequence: CAWSSGLSTDTQYF.

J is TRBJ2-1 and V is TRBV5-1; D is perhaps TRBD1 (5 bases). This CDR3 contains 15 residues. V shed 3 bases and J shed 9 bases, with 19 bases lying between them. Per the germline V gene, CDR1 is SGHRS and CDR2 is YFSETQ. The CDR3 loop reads CASSSRQGYQGEQFF. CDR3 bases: TGCGCCAGCAGCTCTCGACAAGGGTATCAGGGTGAGCAGTTCTTC.

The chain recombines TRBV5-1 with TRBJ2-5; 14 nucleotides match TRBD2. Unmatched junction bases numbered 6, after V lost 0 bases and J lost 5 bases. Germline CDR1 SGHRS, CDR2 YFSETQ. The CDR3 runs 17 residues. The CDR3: CASSLAGLAGAWETQYF. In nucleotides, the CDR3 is TGCGCCAGCAGCTTGGCGGGACTAGCGGGGGCTTGGGAGACCCAGTACTTC.

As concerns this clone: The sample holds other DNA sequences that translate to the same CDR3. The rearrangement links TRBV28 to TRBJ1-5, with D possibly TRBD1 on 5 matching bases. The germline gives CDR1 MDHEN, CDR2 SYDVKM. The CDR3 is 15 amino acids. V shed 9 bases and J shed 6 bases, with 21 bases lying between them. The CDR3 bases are TGTGCCAGTCAACTGACGCAGGGATTGAGTCAGCCCCAGCATTTT. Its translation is CASQLTQGLSQPQHF.

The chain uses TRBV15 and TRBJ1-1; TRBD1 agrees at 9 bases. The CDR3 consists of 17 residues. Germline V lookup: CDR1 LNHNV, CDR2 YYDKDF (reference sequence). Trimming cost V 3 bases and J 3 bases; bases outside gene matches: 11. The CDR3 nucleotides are TGTGCCACCAGCAGGGGACAGGGTATGTCGGGCCACACTGAAGCTTTCTTT. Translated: CATSRGQGMSGHTEAFF. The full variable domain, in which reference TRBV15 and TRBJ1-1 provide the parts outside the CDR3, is DAMVIQNPRYQVTQFGKPVTLSCSQTLNHNVMYWYQQKSSQAPKLLFHYYDKDFNNEADTPDNFQSRRPNTSFCFLDIRSPGLGDTAMYLCATSRGQGMSGHTEAFFGQGTRLTVV.

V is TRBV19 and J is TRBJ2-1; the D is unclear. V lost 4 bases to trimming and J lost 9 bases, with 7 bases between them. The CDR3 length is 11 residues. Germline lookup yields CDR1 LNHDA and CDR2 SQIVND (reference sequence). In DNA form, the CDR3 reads TGTGCCAGTAGTACCCTATCTGAGCAGTTCTTC. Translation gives CASSTLSEQFF.

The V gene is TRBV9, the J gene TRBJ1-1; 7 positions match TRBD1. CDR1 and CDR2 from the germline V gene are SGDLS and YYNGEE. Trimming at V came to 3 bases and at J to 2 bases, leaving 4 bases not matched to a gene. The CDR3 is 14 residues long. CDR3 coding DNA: TGTGCCAGCAGCGCAGACAGGGCTAACACTGAAGCTTTCTTT. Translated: CASSADRANTEAFF.

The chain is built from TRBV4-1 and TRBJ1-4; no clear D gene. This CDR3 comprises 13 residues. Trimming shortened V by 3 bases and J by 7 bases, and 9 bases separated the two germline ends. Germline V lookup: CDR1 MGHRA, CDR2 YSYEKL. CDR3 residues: CASSQTRGEKLFF. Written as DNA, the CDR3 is TGCGCCAGCAGCCAGACACGGGGTGAAAAACTGTTTTTT.

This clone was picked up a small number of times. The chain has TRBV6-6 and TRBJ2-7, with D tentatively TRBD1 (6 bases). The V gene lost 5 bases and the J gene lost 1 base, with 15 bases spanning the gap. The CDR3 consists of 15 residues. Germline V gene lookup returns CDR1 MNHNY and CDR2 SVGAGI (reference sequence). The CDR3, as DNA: TGTGCCAGCAGTCGACAGGCGTGGGATTCCTACGAGCAGTACTTC. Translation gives CASSRQAWDSYEQYF.

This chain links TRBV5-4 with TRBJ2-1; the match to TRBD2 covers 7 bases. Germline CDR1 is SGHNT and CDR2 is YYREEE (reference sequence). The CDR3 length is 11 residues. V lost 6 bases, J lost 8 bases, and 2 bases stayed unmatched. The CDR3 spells CASTRGDEQFF. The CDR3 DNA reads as TGTGCCAGCACCCGGGGGGATGAGCAGTTCTTC.

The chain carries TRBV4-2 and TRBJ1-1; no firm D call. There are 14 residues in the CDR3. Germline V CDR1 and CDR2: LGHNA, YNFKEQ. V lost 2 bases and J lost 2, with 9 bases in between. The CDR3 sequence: CASSQTGGNTEAFF. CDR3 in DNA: TGTGCCAGCAGCCAAACCGGAGGTAACACTGAAGCTTTCTTT.

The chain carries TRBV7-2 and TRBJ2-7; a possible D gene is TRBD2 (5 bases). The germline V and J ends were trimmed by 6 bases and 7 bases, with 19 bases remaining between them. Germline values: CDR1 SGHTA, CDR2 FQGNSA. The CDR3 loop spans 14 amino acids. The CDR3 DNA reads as TGTGCCAGCAGACATACAGTTGGGGAGCTGGAGCAGTACTTC. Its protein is CASRHTVGELEQYF.

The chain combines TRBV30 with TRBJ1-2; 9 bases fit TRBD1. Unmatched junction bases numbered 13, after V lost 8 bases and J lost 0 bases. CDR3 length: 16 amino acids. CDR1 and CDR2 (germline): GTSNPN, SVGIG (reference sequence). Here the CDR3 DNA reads TGTGCCCGAGGGCCCGGACAGGGGCCTCCTAACTATGGCTACACCTTC. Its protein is CARGPGQGPPNYGYTF.

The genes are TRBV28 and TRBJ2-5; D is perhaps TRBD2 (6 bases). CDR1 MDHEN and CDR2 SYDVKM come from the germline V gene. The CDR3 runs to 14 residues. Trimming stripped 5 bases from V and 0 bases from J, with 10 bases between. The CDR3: CASSHGGNQETQYF. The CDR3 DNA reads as TGTGCCAGCAGTCACGGGGGTAACCAAGAGACCCAGTACTTC.

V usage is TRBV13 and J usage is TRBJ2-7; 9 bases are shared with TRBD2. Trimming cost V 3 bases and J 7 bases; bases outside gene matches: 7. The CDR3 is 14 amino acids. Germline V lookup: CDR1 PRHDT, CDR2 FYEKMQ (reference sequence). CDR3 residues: CASSLGSGRWEQYF. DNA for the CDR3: TGTGCCAGCAGCTTGGGAAGCGGGAGGTGGGAGCAGTACTTC.